This passage covers 16 T cell receptor beta chains from one sample sequenced in a study of blood T cell repertoires in COVID-19. Measured with immunoSEQ multiplex PCR; TCRdb has only the in-frame clones, and not every one. The sample includes some 85,000 clones, about three quarters seen only once; the top ten take around 50%. The sequenced sample was peripheral blood. These receptors were collected from a human donor in a cohort sampled during active COVID-19.

The chain recombines TRBV5-4 with TRBJ2-5, with D possibly being TRBD2 (6 bases). Germline values: CDR1 SGHNT, CDR2 YYREEE (reference sequence). The ends were cut back, 5 bases at V and 2 bases at J, with 13 bases in the middle. There are 14 residues in the CDR3. The CDR3 nucleotides read TGTGCCAGCAGGCAGGGACTCATACAAGAGACCCAGTACTTC. This encodes CASRQGLIQETQYF.

The chain links TRBV6-5 to TRBJ2-3, with a weak D call TRBD2 (5 bases). The germline CDR1 and CDR2 sequences are MNHEY and SVGAGI. The CDR3 length is 15 residues. Trimming stripped 0 bases from V and 0 bases from J, with 7 bases between. CDR3 in amino acids: CASSYSRTSTDTQYF. The CDR3 nucleotides are TGTGCCAGCAGTTACTCGAGGACTAGCACAGATACGCAGTATTTT.

The rearrangement links TRBV4-3 to TRBJ2-1; D uncertain. The germline V gene encodes CDR1 LGHNA and CDR2 YSLEER. Trimming shortened V by 0 bases and J by 2 bases, and 8 bases separated the two germline ends. CDR3 length equals 15 residues. Here the CDR3 reads CASSQDPQAYNEQFF. CDR3 sequence (DNA): TGCGCCAGCAGCCAAGATCCCCAGGCCTACAATGAGCAGTTCTTC.

The chain is built from TRBV28 and TRBJ1-5, with D perhaps matching TRBD1 (6 bases). The germline gives CDR1 MDHEN, CDR2 SYDVKM. The CDR3 spans 16 residues. Trimming pared 5 bases from V and 2 bases from J, leaving 16 bases between. This CDR3 reads CASSGGGPTGNQPQHF. The CDR3 DNA follows: TGTGCCAGCAGTGGGGGGGGGCCGACGGGCAATCAGCCCCAGCATTTT.

The chain has TRBV27 and TRBJ1-2; maybe TRBD1 (5 bases). The germline CDR1 and CDR2 sequences are MNHEY and SMNVEV (reference sequence). V was shortened by 5 bases and J by 8 bases, with 15 bases between the two germline ends. CDR3 length: 13 amino acids. This CDR3 reads CASSLRDSTGYTF. CDR3 DNA sequence: TGTGCCAGCAGTCTCCGGGACTCCACGGGCTACACCTTC.

This chain links TRBV6-5 with TRBJ1-4; D gene uncertain. Germline lookup yields CDR1 MNHEY and CDR2 SVGAGI. With 4 bases removed from V and 8 bases from J, the gap between germline ends came to 20 bases. This CDR3 contains 16 residues. This chain's CDR3 is CASSSPDRPRVEKLFF. CDR3 coding DNA: TGTGCCAGCAGTTCCCCAGACCGTCCCCGGGTGGAAAAACTGTTTTTT.

This clone was recorded once. The rearrangement uses TRBV5-1 and TRBJ2-2, with 9 bases matching TRBD2. The CDR3 runs 15 residues. The ends lost 3 bases at V and 4 bases at J; junction bases unmatched: 4. The germline V gene encodes CDR1 SGHRS and CDR2 YFSETQ. CDR3 in DNA: TGCGCCAGCAGCTCTAGCGGGATTTCCACCGGGGAGCTGTTTTTT. As protein: CASSSSGISTGELFF.

The chain uses TRBV5-1 and TRBJ1-1, with TRBD1 as a possible D gene (6 bases). The CDR3 has 15 amino acids. Germline V gene data show CDR1 as SGHRS and CDR2 as YFSETQ. Trimming took 0 bases from V and 3 from J, leaving 12 bases between them. The CDR3 DNA sequence: TGCGCCAGCAGCTTGGCGGCAGGGGAGCACACTGAAGCTTTCTTT. Its protein product is CASSLAAGEHTEAFF.

The V call is TRBV7-9, the J call TRBJ2-3; D is possibly TRBD2 (6 bases). The CDR3 sequence is 13 residues long. CDR1 SEHNR and CDR2 FQNEAQ come from the germline V gene (reference sequence). V was clipped by 8 bases and J by 6 bases, with 15 bases between them. CDR3 residues: CASGELATDTQYF. The CDR3 nucleotides are TGTGCCAGCGGGGAACTAGCAACCGATACGCAGTATTTT.

The chain is built from TRBV4-2 and TRBJ2-2; possible D gene TRBD2, 5 bases. This CDR3 comprises 18 residues. Germline-derived CDR1 and CDR2 are LGHNA and YNFKEQ. The germline V and J ends were trimmed by 0 bases and 0 bases, with 14 bases remaining between them. The CDR3, as DNA: TGTGCCAGCAGCCAAGATGTCTCCCGGAGGACGAACACCGGGGAGCTGTTTTTT. Its translation is CASSQDVSRRTNTGELFF.

The chain recombines TRBV28 with TRBJ2-7, with D possibly being TRBD2 (6 bases). The CDR3 runs to 16 residues. CDR1 is MDHEN, CDR2 SYDVKM, per germline. V lost 5 bases and J lost 3, with 20 bases in between. CDR3 amino acids: CASSPQRASASYEQYF. The CDR3 nucleotides read TGTGCCAGCAGTCCCCAAAGGGCTAGCGCCAGCTACGAGCAGTACTTC.

The chain has TRBV28 and TRBJ1-1, with D possibly matching TRBD1 (6 bases). Germline values: CDR1 MDHEN, CDR2 SYDVKM. This CDR3 has 12 residues. Trimming took 5 bases from V and 11 from J, leaving 15 bases between them. The CDR3 loop is CASSKKGDLAFF. The CDR3 DNA sequence: TGTGCCAGCAGTAAAAAGGGGGATTTGGCTTTCTTT. Complete variable domain (other parts from reference TRBV28 and TRBJ1-1): DVKVTQSSRYLVKRTGEKVFLECVQDMDHENMFWYRQDPGLGLRLIYFSYDVKMKEKGDIPEGYSVSREKKERFSLILESASTNQTSMYLCASSKKGDLAFFGQGTRLTVV.

This chain links TRBV12-3 or TRBV12-4 with TRBJ2-5; tentatively, D is TRBD1 (6 bases). The CDR3 loop spans 13 amino acids. V was cut by 7 bases and J by 7 bases, with 16 bases left in between. The DNA for the CDR3 is TGTGCCAGCACCAACCGGGACACCGGGACCCAGTACTTC. It encodes CASTNRDTGTQYF.

J is TRBJ2-1 and V is TRBV24-1; TRBD2 matches at 10 bases. There are 13 residues in the CDR3. The J segment lost 13 bases and the V segment lost 3 bases, leaving 5 bases of the junction unmatched. Germline V gene sequence: CDR1 KGHDR, CDR2 SFDVKD. CDR3 residues: CATSDGLAVNQFF. CDR3 in DNA: TGTGCCACCAGTGATGGACTAGCGGTGAATCAGTTCTTC.

The chain carries TRBV27 and TRBJ2-3, with TRBD2 matching over 15 bases. Germline V gene data show CDR1 as MNHEY and CDR2 as SMNVEV (reference sequence). V lost 5 bases and J lost 6; bases outside the gene matches: 6. This CDR3 region has 16 residues. CDR3 sequence reads: CASSAGLAGGRDTQYF. CDR3 bases: TGTGCCAGCAGTGCGGGACTAGCGGGGGGCCGGGATACGCAGTATTTT.

This clone has at least ten counts. The chain joins TRBV5-1 to TRBJ2-7, with TRBD1 matching 7 bases. CDR1 SGHRS and CDR2 YFSETQ come from the germline V gene. The CDR3 runs to 14 residues. Trimming removed 7 bases from V and 0 bases from J; junction bases left unmatched: 7. For the CDR3, the DNA is TGCGCCAGCCGACAGGGCTCGGGCTCCTACGAGCAGTACTTC. This sequence encodes CASRQGSGSYEQYF.